This T cell receptor beta chain was profiled in a study of shared clonotypes between healthy human individuals. The CDR3 covers 12 residues. Germline-derived CDR1 and CDR2 are MNHEY and SVGAGI. Trimming removed 5 bases from V and 6 bases from J, with 9 bases in between. The method was immunoSEQ multiplex PCR; TCRdb's version includes in-frame clones alone and lacks a portion of them. The sample lists millions of clones; just under 95% were seen once. Naive CD8 cells, CD45RO-negative and positively selected for CCR7, excluded terminally differentiated effector memory CD45RA+ cells. The source of this sequence is a man younger than 30 in good health. J is TRBJ2-3 and V is TRBV6-5; D not resolved. Sequences were obtained from naive CD8+ T cells sorted from blood. The CDR3 bases are TGTGCCAGCAGTCCTAACGGTGATACGCAGTATTTT. Its translation is CASSPNGDTQYF.